These T cell receptor beta chains were read from a single sample in a study of graft-versus-host responses after intestinal transplantation. The table came from immunoSEQ multiplex PCR; TCRdb's copy has only in-frame clones and leaves some out. The sample consists of over 85,000 clones, 85% to 95% of them appearing once. Their cognate antigens are unknown. The source material was unstimulated CD4+ T cells sorted from spleen or lymph node cells, sampled before transplant. The receptor set was obtained from a human donor who was the organ donor for an intestinal transplant. CDR3s include the opening cysteine and the closing phenylalanine or tryptophan. The order of the fields is clone size, D gene, CDR3 length, V gene, J gene, CDR3 DNA, CDR3 protein. The D gene is left open where the match is weak. The size field is filled for only some rows; it gives once, few, many or a size class.

.	.	15	TRBV27	TRBJ2-6	TGTGCCAGCAGCCGTAGGGGGACCGGGGCCAACGTCCTGACTTTC	CASSRRGTGANVLTF
once	.	16	TRBV4-1	TRBJ1-4	TGCGCCAGCAGCCAAGACGAAGGTGTTAGGGGTGAAAAACTGTTTTTT	CASSQDEGVRGEKLFF
.	.	17	TRBV28	TRBJ2-4	TGTGCCAGCAGCCCCCTACTAGCTTTGGGTCTCCAAAACATTCAGTACTTC	CASSPLLALGLQNIQYF
.	.	15	TRBV6-1	TRBJ2-7	TGTGCCAGCACCCGCCCCCGACAGGCTGCCTACGAGCAGTACTTC	CASTRPRQAAYEQYF
.	.	12	TRBV2	TRBJ2-3	TGTGCCAGCAGGGACTACCCAGATACGCAGTATTTT	CASRDYPDTQYF
few	.	14	TRBV6-1	TRBJ1-1	TGTGCCAGCAGTGAAAGGGGGGCTAACACTGAAGCTTTCTTT	CASSERGANTEAFF
.	TRBD1	18	TRBV6-8	TRBJ1-2	TGTGCCAGCAGAGACAGGGGACAACCCAAGGGACCTAACTATGGCTACACCTTC	CASRDRGQPKGPNYGYTF
.	TRBD1	16	TRBV11-3	TRBJ1-6	TGTGCCAGCAGCCCGAGACAGGGAGTGGGGAATTCACCCCTCCACTTT	CASSPRQGVGNSPLHF
.	TRBD1	14	TRBV7-2	TRBJ1-2	TGTGCCAGCAGCAAAGGACAGGGGGTCTATGGCTACACCTTC	CASSKGQGVYGYTF
.	.	15	TRBV6-1	TRBJ1-6	TGTGCCAGCAGGGGAGATAGCTCCTATAATTCACCCCTCCACTTT	CASRGDSSYNSPLHF
.	.	14	TRBV9	TRBJ1-1	TGTGCCAGCAGCGTAGCGCAATTTAACACTGAAGCTTTCTTT	CASSVAQFNTEAFF
.	.	16	TRBV11-3	TRBJ2-7	TGTGCCAGCAGCTTAGCAGTCACAGGGAGCTCCTACGAGCAGTACTTC	CASSLAVTGSSYEQYF
.	TRBD2	14	TRBV10-3	TRBJ2-1	TGTGCCATCAGTCTTAGCGGGGGGCGGAATGAGCAGTTCTTC	CAISLSGGRNEQFF
.	TRBD2	15	TRBV10-3	TRBJ2-5	TGTGCCACCAAGGCTAGCGGGGGGGGTGTGGAGACCCAGTACTTC	CATKASGGGVETQYF
once	.	16	TRBV27	TRBJ2-3	TGTGCCAGCAGGGCAGGATCGGGTCTTTCTGGCAGAATGGGGTATTTT	CASRAGSGLSGRMGYF
.	.	14	TRBV6-5	TRBJ1-6	TGTGCCAGCAGTGCGGGGAGGGGGTTTTCACCCCTCCACTTT	CASSAGRGFSPLHF
.	.	19	TRBV9	TRBJ2-1	TGTGCCAGCAGCGCGCGAGACTCGAAACAGGGGCGGGACTACAATGAGCAGTTCTTC	CASSARDSKQGRDYNEQFF
.	TRBD1	18	TRBV7-8	TRBJ1-2	TGTGCCAGCAGCTTAGTGTGGAGGACAGGGCTCCCTGACTATGGCTACACCTTC	CASSLVWRTGLPDYGYTF
.	TRBD1	15	TRBV7-3	TRBJ2-7	TGTGCCAGCAGCTTAGTGGGTGACAGGGGGTACGAGCAGTACTTC	CASSLVGDRGYEQYF
.	.	15	TRBV5-8	TRBJ1-1	TGTGCCAGCAGCTTCGTTGGACTGAAGAACACTGAAGCTTTCTTT	CASSFVGLKNTEAFF
.	.	17	TRBV11-2	TRBJ1-6	TGTGCCAGCAGCTTAGGGTCCGGACCTCCCTACAATTCACCCCTCCACTTT	CASSLGSGPPYNSPLHF